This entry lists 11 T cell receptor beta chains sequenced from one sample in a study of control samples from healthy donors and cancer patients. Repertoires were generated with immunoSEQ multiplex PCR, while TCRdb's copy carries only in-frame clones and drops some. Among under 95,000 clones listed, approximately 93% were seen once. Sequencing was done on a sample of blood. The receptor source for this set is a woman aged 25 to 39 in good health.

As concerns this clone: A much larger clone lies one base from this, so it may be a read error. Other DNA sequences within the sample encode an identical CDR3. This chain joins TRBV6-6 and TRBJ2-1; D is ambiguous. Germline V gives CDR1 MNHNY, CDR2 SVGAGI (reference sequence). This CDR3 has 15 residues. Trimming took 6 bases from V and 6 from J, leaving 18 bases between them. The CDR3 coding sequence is TGTGCCAGCAGGTCACAAGGCATTCGTGTCAATGAGCAGTTCTTC. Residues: CASRSQGIRVNEQFF.

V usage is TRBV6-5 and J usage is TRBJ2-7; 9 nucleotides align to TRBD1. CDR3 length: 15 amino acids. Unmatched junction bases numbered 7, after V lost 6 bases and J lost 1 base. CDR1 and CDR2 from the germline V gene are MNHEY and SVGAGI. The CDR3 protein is CASRSAGTGSYEQYF. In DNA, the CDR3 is TGTGCCAGCAGATCCGCCGGGACAGGGTCCTACGAGCAGTACTTC.

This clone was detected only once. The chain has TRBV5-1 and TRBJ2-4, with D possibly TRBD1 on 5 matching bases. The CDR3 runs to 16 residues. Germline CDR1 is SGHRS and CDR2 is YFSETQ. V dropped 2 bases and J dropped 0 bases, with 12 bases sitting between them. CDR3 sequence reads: CASSFSTALAKNIQYF. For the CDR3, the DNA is TGCGCCAGCAGCTTTTCGACAGCTCTAGCCAAAAACATTCAGTACTTC.

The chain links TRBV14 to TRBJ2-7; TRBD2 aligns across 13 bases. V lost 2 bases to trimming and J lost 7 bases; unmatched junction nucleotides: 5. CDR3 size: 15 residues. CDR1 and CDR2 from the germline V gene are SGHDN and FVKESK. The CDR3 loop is CASSQRLAGGNEQYF. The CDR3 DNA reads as TGTGCCAGCAGCCAAAGACTAGCGGGAGGAAATGAGCAGTACTTC.

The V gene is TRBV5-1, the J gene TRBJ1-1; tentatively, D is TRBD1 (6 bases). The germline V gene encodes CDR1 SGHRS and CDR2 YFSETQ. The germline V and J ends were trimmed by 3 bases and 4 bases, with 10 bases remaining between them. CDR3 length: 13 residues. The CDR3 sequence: CASSSQGGTEAFF. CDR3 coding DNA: TGCGCCAGCAGCTCACAGGGTGGCACTGAAGCTTTCTTT. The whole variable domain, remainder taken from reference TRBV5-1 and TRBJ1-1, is KAGVTQTPRYLIKTRGQQVTLSCSPISGHRSVSWYQQTPGQGLQFLFEYFSETQRNKGNFPGRFSGRQFSNSRSEMNVSTLELGDSALYLCASSSQGGTEAFFGQGTRLTVV.

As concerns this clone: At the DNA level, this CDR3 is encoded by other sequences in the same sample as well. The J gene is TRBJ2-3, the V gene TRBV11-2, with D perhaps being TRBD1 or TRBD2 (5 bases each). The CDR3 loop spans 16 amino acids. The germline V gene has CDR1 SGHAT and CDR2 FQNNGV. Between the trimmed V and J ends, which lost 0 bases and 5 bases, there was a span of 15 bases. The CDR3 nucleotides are TGTGCCAGCAGCTTAGAGGGTCGGGGCCGGGGAGATACGCAGTATTTT. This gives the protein CASSLEGRGRGDTQYF.

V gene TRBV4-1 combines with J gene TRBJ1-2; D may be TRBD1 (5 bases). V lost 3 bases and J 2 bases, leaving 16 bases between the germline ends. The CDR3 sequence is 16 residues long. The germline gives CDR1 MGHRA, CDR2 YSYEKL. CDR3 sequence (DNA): TGCGCCAGCAGCCATAATGTCCAGGGTCTAAACTATGGCTACACCTTC. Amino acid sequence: CASSHNVQGLNYGYTF.

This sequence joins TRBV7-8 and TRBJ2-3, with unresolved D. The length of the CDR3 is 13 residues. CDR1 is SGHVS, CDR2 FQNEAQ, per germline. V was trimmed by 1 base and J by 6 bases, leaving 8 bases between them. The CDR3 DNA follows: TGTGCCAGCAGCTTAGGGGTTAGCGATACGCAGTATTTT. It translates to CASSLGVSDTQYF.

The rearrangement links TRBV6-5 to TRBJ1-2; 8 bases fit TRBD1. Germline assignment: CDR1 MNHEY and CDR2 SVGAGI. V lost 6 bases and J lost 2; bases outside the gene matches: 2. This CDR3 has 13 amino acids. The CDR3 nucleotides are TGTGCCAGCAGAGGGACAGGCAACTATGGCTACACCTTC. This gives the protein CASRGTGNYGYTF.

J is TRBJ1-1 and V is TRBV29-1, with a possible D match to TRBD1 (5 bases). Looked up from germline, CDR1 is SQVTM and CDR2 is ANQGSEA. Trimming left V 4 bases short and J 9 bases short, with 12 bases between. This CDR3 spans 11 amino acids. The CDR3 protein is CSVGGEGKAFF. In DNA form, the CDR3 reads TGCAGCGTTGGAGGGGAGGGAAAAGCTTTCTTT.

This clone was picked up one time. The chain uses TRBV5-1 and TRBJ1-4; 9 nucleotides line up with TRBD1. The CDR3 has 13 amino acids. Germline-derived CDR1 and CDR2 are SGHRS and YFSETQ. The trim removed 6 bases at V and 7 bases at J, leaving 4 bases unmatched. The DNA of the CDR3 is TGCGCCAGCACAGAGACAGGGGGTGAAAAACTGTTTTTT. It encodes CASTETGGEKLFF.